Listed here are 18 T cell receptor beta chains from one sample, sequenced in a study of human T cells and chemical hapten exposure. Each CDR3 protein gets one entry after TCRdb re-called the RACE reads with MiXCR. The sample records 370,000 or so distinct CDR3 sequences, 4.8% being singletons. Time point denoted: patch test 1, 2 weeks after DPC sensitization. Treatment in this sample: therapeutic diphenylcyclopropenone sensitization with weekly scalp DPC. Here the sequenced sample was whole blood, taken in connection with sensitization to the hapten diphenylcyclopropenone (DPC). The receptors here all came from a woman aged 45-65 years with alopecia areata. Some clones in this sample may be carry-over from other donors' samples.

This clonotype was counted many times. The V call is TRBV12-3 or TRBV12-4, the J call TRBJ1-2; 8 positions match TRBD1. The CDR3 is 14 amino acids. J gave up 8 bases and V 6 bases, and 11 bases lay outside the gene matches. CDR3: CASSSGQGITGYTF. The DNA of the CDR3 is TGTGCCAGCAGCTCAGGACAGGGAATTACAGGCTACACCTTC.

In its sample, this clonotype was seen many times. In DNA, the CDR3 is TGTGCCAGCAGGGCTCAGGGTTCTGGGGCCAACGTCCTGACTTTC. Translation: CASRAQGSGANVLTF. The chain has TRBV12-3 or TRBV12-4 and TRBJ2-6; TRBD1 is a possible D gene (5 bases). The CDR3 is made up of 15 amino acids. The V gene lost 6 bases and the J gene lost 1 base, with 10 bases spanning the gap.

This clonotype has a handful of counts. The V gene is TRBV5-1, the J gene TRBJ2-3, with D perhaps assigned TRBD1 or TRBD2 (6 bases each). Germline values: CDR1 SGHRS, CDR2 YFSETQ. The CDR3 loop spans 15 amino acids. The ends were cut back, 6 bases at V and 3 bases at J, with 17 bases in the middle. In nucleotides, the CDR3 is TGCGCCAGCACCCCCCTACCGGGGGCAACAGATACGCAGTATTTT. Amino acid sequence: CASTPLPGATDTQYF.

This clonotype was observed many times. V usage is TRBV5-1 and J usage is TRBJ2-2; perhaps TRBD2 as D (5 bases). V gave up 4 bases and J gave up 7 bases, with 14 bases separating them. Looked up from germline, CDR1 is SGHRS and CDR2 is YFSETQ. CDR3 length: 14 amino acids. The CDR3 region has the DNA TGCGCCAGCAGCCGACTAACCCCTAACGGGGAGCTGTTTTTT. It is translated as CASSRLTPNGELFF.

This clonotype has ten or more counts. CDR3 region: CASSSRRDEQFF. The CDR3 DNA follows: TGTGCCAGCAGCTCTAGACGAGATGAGCAGTTCTTC. The J gene is TRBJ2-1, the V gene TRBV7-2, with D unresolved. The CDR3 has 12 amino acids. The V end lost 4 bases, the J end lost 8 bases, and 9 bases lay between the germline ends. The germline CDR1 and CDR2 sequences are SGHTA and FQGNSA.

With respect to this clonotype: A read error may explain this, as a much larger clone is one base away. V gene TRBV14 combines with J gene TRBJ1-1, with D unresolved. Germline V lookup: CDR1 SGHDN, CDR2 FVKESK. This CDR3 spans 14 amino acids. As DNA, the CDR3 is TGTACCAGCAGCCCCACCGCGGGGAACACTGAAGCTTTCTTT. It codes for CTSSPTAGNTEAFF.

This clonotype appeared a few times. This rearrangement joins TRBV12-3 or TRBV12-4 to TRBJ1-1; 9 bases match TRBD1. The CDR3 runs to 15 residues. V dropped 5 bases and J dropped 1; count of bases not matched to a gene: 5. The CDR3 DNA follows: TGTGCCAGCAGTCGGAAGGGACAGGGGAACACTGAAGCTTTCTTT. As protein: CASSRKGQGNTEAFF.

This clonotype was observed many times. The chain employs TRBV29-1 and TRBJ1-4; D is uncertain. CDR1 is SQVTM, CDR2 ANQGSEA, per germline. V was shortened by 0 bases and J by 2 bases, with 4 bases between the two germline ends. The length of the CDR3 is 13 residues. The CDR3 nucleotides read TGCAGCGTTGAAGAGGTCACTAATGAAAAACTGTTTTTT. This encodes CSVEEVTNEKLFF.

This clonotype was seen at least ten times. The genes are TRBV20-1 and TRBJ2-7; 14 bases line up with TRBD2. The CDR3 is 14 residues long. The germline CDR1 and CDR2 sequences are DFQATT and SNEGSKA (reference sequence). The V segment lost 4 bases and the J segment 6 bases; nucleotides outside the gene matches: 5. The CDR3 bases are TGCAGTGCTATACTGACTAGCGGGAGGGCCGAGCAGTACTTC. Translated, it gives CSAILTSGRAEQYF.

This clonotype was seen at least ten times. V is TRBV12-3 or TRBV12-4 and J is TRBJ2-5; 7 bases map to TRBD1. The CDR3 extends over 13 amino acids. Trimming at V came to 6 bases and at J to 5 bases, leaving 6 bases not matched to a gene. CDR3 in amino acids: CASRRDSRETQYF. CDR3 DNA: TGTGCCAGCAGAAGGGACAGCCGCGAGACCCAGTACTTC.

This clonotype was observed many times. The V gene is TRBV14, the J gene TRBJ1-6, with D maybe TRBD1 (5 bases). CDR1 is SGHDN, CDR2 FVKESK, per germline. This CDR3 is built from 16 residues. V was cut by 1 base and J by 0 bases, with 7 bases left in between. For the CDR3, the DNA is TGTGCCAGCAGCCAAGCAGGGCTCTCCTATAATTCACCCCTCCACTTT. Translated: CASSQAGLSYNSPLHF.

Only a few counts were recorded for this clonotype. The chain is built from TRBV5-1 and TRBJ1-1; no firm D call. V was clipped by 1 base and J by 0 bases, with 13 bases between them. Germline V lookup: CDR1 SGHRS, CDR2 YFSETQ. CDR3 length equals 16 residues. In DNA, the CDR3 is TGCGCCAGCAGCTTGAGCGGAAGCTATATGAACACTGAAGCTTTCTTT. Its translation: CASSLSGSYMNTEAFF. The whole variable domain, filled in from reference TRBV5-1 and TRBJ1-1, reads KAGVTQTPRYLIKTRGQQVTLSCSPISGHRSVSWYQQTPGQGLQFLFEYFSETQRNKGNFPGRFSGRQFSNSRSEMNVSTLELGDSALYLCASSLSGSYMNTEAFFGQGTRLTVV.

This clonotype was detected only a few times. V gene TRBV4-3 combines with J gene TRBJ1-5; no clear D gene. The length of the CDR3 is 15 residues. V was pared by 1 base and J by 6 bases, with 13 bases between. Germline CDR1 LGHNA, CDR2 YSLEER. The CDR3 protein is CASSQVLGEGQPQHF. CDR3 sequence (DNA): TGCGCCAGCAGCCAAGTTTTAGGAGAAGGTCAGCCCCAGCATTTT.

This clonotype was observed a handful of times. The chain carries TRBV12-5 and TRBJ1-1; D is perhaps TRBD1 (6 bases). Germline assignment: CDR1 LGHNT and CDR2 FRNRAP. The CDR3 is made up of 14 amino acids. V was pared by 5 bases and J by 7 bases, with 17 bases between. CDR3 nucleotides: TGTGCTAGTGGTCTGTCGGGGCAGGGGAATGAAGCTTTCTTT. It translates to CASGLSGQGNEAFF. Combining the CDR3 with reference TRBV12-5 and TRBJ1-1 gives the whole variable domain DARVTQTPRHKVTEMGQEVTMRCQPILGHNTVFWYRQTMMQGLELLAYFRNRAPLDDSGMPKDRFSAEMPDATLATLKIQPSEPRDSAVYFCASGLSGQGNEAFFGQGTRLTVV.

Worth noting for this clonotype: One base away lies a much larger clone, so this may be a sequencing read error. In nucleotides, the CDR3 is TGTGCCAGCACCCGGGGAACTGAAGCTCTCTTT. It encodes CASTRGTEALF. This chain uses TRBV12-3 or TRBV12-4 with TRBJ1-1; D gene uncertain. The CDR3 has 11 residues.

This clonotype appeared many times. Written as DNA, the CDR3 is TGTGCCAGCAGTTTAGAAGGCTTGACCTATGGCTACACCTTC. Protein: CASSLEGLTYGYTF. The V gene is TRBV28, the J gene TRBJ1-2; D unclear. The CDR3 runs 14 residues. From germline, CDR1 is MDHEN and CDR2 SYDVKM. Trimming took off 2 bases at V and 4 bases at J, with 11 bases between the two ends.

This chain links TRBV7-2 with TRBJ2-1, with 10 bases lining up with TRBD2. The CDR3 covers 14 residues. CDR1 and CDR2 (germline): SGHTA, FQGNSA. Trimming removed 4 bases from V and 6 bases from J; junction bases left unmatched: 3. Here the CDR3 reads CASSSRTSGNEQFF. DNA for the CDR3: TGTGCCAGCAGCTCCCGGACTAGCGGCAATGAGCAGTTCTTC. The variable domain in full, completed from reference TRBV7-2 and TRBJ2-1, reads GAGVSQSPSNKVTEKGKDVELRCDPISGHTALYWYRQSLGQGLEFLIYFQGNSAPDKSGLPSDRFSAERTGGSVSTLTIQRTQQEDSAVYLCASSSRTSGNEQFFGPGTRLTVL.

At least ten counts were recorded for this clonotype. V gene TRBV29-1 combines with J gene TRBJ2-1; D not resolved. Trimming stripped 6 bases from V and 1 base from J, with 7 bases between. The germline V gene encodes CDR1 SQVTM and CDR2 ANQGSEA. The CDR3 has 12 residues. The CDR3 DNA follows: TGCAGCGTGCCTGGATCCTACAATGAGCAGTTCTTC. Amino acids: CSVPGSYNEQFF.